This entry lists 26 T cell receptor beta chains sequenced from one sample in a study of tissue T cells after allogeneic stem cell transplantation. Produced via immunoSEQ multiplex PCR; TCRdb's table is partial and in-frame only. This table holds some 47,000 clones, around 66% found once. Input material: sorted cells pooled from one or two spleens. These receptor sequences come from a pool of C57BL/6 mice in good health.

Note on this clone: Mouse names are used for the genes. The read finishes 1 residue shy of the CDR3 end, and the germline J gene is used to complete it. Distinct nucleotide sequences in the sample also encode this CDR3. The genes are TRBV26 and TRBJ2-4, with D uncertain. The germline gives CDR1 KGHPV, CDR2 FQNQEV (reference sequence). V gave up 4 bases and J gave up 0 bases, with 8 bases separating them. This CDR3 region has 14 residues. CDR3 DNA, as far as it was read: TGTGCCAGCAGTCCGACATCTAGTCAAAACACCTTGTAC. It translates to CASSPTSSQNTLY. The entire CDR3 sequence reads CASSPTSSQNTLYF.

As for this clone: Each gene name is a mouse one. From the germline J gene comes the end of the CDR3, since the read stops 1 residue before it. The chain employs TRBV13-2 and TRBJ1-4, with D possibly TRBD1 on 6 matching bases. CDR1 is NNHNN, CDR2 SYGAGS, per germline (reference sequence). The V end was cut by 3 bases, the J end by 3 bases, with 12 bases between. CDR3 length: 15 residues. The covered CDR3 bases are TGTGCCAGCGGTGCTCGGGACACTCCCAACGAAAGATTATTT. Translated: CASGARDTPNERLF. The full-length CDR3 reads as CASGARDTPNERLFF.

Notes on this clone: Gene names denote mouse genes. Read coverage stops 1 residue before the CDR3 terminus; the germline J gene supplies the remainder. The chain combines TRBV19 with TRBJ2-1, with D hard to call. CDR1 and CDR2 from the germline V gene are FNHDT and SITEND (reference sequence). The ends were cut back, 2 bases at V and 4 bases at J, with 1 base in the middle. This CDR3 contains 11 residues. The CDR3 here is CASSIYAEQFF. The sequenced part of the CDR3 DNA is TGTGCCAGCAGTATTTATGCTGAGCAGTTC.

With respect to this clone: Mouse gene names and germline throughout. The sequenced fragment ends 1 residue before the CDR3 boundary, so the rest is inferred from the germline J gene. V gene TRBV2 combines with J gene TRBJ2-4; 13 bases agree with TRBD2. V lost 0 bases, J lost 9 bases, and 3 bases stayed unmatched. The germline gives CDR1 LGHNA, CDR2 YSYQKL. CDR3 length: 15 residues. CDR3 DNA, as far as it was read: TGTGCCAGCAGCCAAGAGGACTGGGGGGGCGAAACCTTGTAC. This encodes CASSQEDWGGETLY. The CDR3 reads in full as CASSQEDWGGETLYF.

Details on this clone: Gene names are mouse gene names. The sequenced fragment ends 1 residue before the CDR3 boundary, so the rest is inferred from the germline J gene. V and J are TRBV14 and TRBJ2-5, with D perhaps assigned TRBD1 or TRBD2 (5 bases each). V was trimmed by 0 bases and J by 0 bases, leaving 8 bases between them. This CDR3 is 15 amino acids long. From germline, CDR1 is SGHDT and CDR2 FRDEAV. CDR3 amino acids: CASSFWGINQDTQYF. The CDR3 bases that were read are TGTGCCAGCAGTTTCTGGGGCATTAACCAAGACACCCAGTAC.

In the case of this clone: A read error may account for a junction end that differs from germline. The gene names given are mouse names. The CDR3 DNA, read in part, is TGTGCCAGCAGGGACGGGACTGGGGGGCTCCAAGGCACCCAGTAC. It is translated as CASRDGTGGLQGTQY. The complete CDR3 sequence is CASRDGTGGLQGTQYF. This chain connects TRBV4 to TRBJ2-5; 12 bases map to TRBD2. The CDR3 end is not reached by the read, which stops 1 residue before it; the germline J gene fills it in. The germline V gene has CDR1 LGHDT and CDR2 YNNKQL (reference sequence). The CDR3 length is 16 residues.

Comment on this clone: Germline and genes: mouse. The sequence runs out 1 residue before the end of the CDR3; the remainder is reconstructed from the germline J gene. This chain uses TRBV12-2 with TRBJ1-2; D ambiguous. V was clipped by 4 bases and J by 0 bases, with 8 bases between them. Germline CDR1 reads SGHLS; CDR2 reads HYDKME. This CDR3 has 13 residues. Incomplete CDR3 DNA: TGTGCCAGCTCCCCACAAGCAAACTCCGACTACACC. This gives the protein CASSPQANSDYT. The entire CDR3 sequence reads CASSPQANSDYTF.

About this clone itself: The listed genes are named as in mouse. The CDR3 goes on 1 residue after the read ends, and that part is filled in from the germline J gene. The V gene is TRBV13-1, the J gene TRBJ2-5; D ambiguous. Looked up from germline, CDR1 is NSHNY and CDR2 is SYGAGN. The V end was cut by 2 bases, the J end by 5 bases, with 6 bases between. The CDR3 sequence is 12 residues long. Here the CDR3 reads CASSDTVDTQYF. Incomplete CDR3 DNA: TGTGCCAGCAGTGACACAGTAGACACCCAGTAC.

For this clone: The gene names given are mouse names. The read halts 1 residue ahead of the CDR3 end, with the missing end drawn from the germline J gene. The chain uses TRBV5 and TRBJ1-3; 10 bases line up with TRBD1. The CDR3 extends over 16 amino acids. The germline gives CDR1 LGHNA, CDR2 YNLKQL (reference sequence). V shed 0 bases and J 2 bases; nucleotides not matched to a gene: 1. CDR3 sequence reads: CASSQDGTGAGNTLYF. Partial CDR3 DNA: TGTGCCAGCAGCCAAGATGGGACAGGGGCTGGAAATACGCTCTAT.

A word on this clone: All gene names here are mouse names. Sequencing ends 1 residue short of the CDR3 end; the germline J gene provides the rest. This chain uses TRBV29 with TRBJ1-4; D may be TRBD1 (6 bases). CDR1 is MSHET and CDR2 is SYDVDS in the germline V gene. Between the trimmed V and J ends, which lost 4 bases and 4 bases, there was a span of 10 bases. This CDR3 region has 14 residues. CDR3 loop: CASSYGTNNERLFF. The sequenced part of the CDR3 DNA is TGTGCTAGCAGTTACGGGACAAACAACGAAAGATTATTT.

Regarding this clone: Gene names follow the mouse nomenclature. The CDR3 is cut off 1 residue early in the read; its end comes from the germline J gene. The chain recombines TRBV1 with TRBJ2-7; 9 nucleotides agree with TRBD2. Germline V gene data show CDR1 as NSQYPW and CDR2 as LRSPGD (reference sequence). After removal of 0 bases from V and 7 bases from J, the junction contained 7 bases not matched to a gene. This CDR3 spans 15 amino acids. The sequenced CDR3 bases are TGCACCTGCAGTGCAGATCAAGGCTGGGGGGGGGAACAGTAC. Protein sequence: CTCSADQGWGGEQY. The entire CDR3 sequence reads CTCSADQGWGGEQYF.

With regard to this clone: Any gene name here is a mouse gene name. The DNA ends 1 residue before the CDR3 does, and the rest of the CDR3 is filled in from the germline J gene. V is TRBV13-2 and J is TRBJ2-1, with a tentative D call TRBD1 (5 bases). Trimming shortened V by 4 bases and J by 0 bases, and 8 bases separated the two germline ends. This CDR3 comprises 14 residues. Germline loops: CDR1 NNHNN, CDR2 SYGAGS (reference sequence). CDR3 bases read: TGTGCCAGCGGTCCCAGGGTTAACTATGCTGAGCAGTTC. Translated: CASGPRVNYAEQF. The CDR3, in full, reads CASGPRVNYAEQFF.

This clone has a handful of counts. Mouse germline and gene names are used. The read is 1 residue too short to cover the CDR3 end, so that end is filled in from the germline J gene. The chain links TRBV12-1 to TRBJ2-1, with 9 nucleotides matching TRBD2. Germline V gene data show CDR1 as SGHSN and CDR2 as HYEKVE. The CDR3 has 15 residues. V was pared by 1 base and J by 2 bases, with 2 bases of the junction left unmatched. CDR3 bases read: TGTGCCAGCTCTCTTCGACTGGGGGACTATGCTGAGCAGTTC. This codes for CASSLRLGDYAEQF. The CDR3, in full, reads CASSLRLGDYAEQFF.

As concerns this clone: Each gene name is a mouse one. The read comes to an end 1 residue before the CDR3 does, leaving the germline J gene to fill in the end. The rearrangement joins TRBV20 to TRBJ2-1; TRBD2 aligns across 7 bases. V shed 3 bases and J 1 base; nucleotides not matched to a gene: 0. CDR3 length: 13 amino acids. From germline, CDR1 is GFQATS and CDR2 STVNSAI. This CDR3 is CGASWGNYAEQFF. The DNA read from the CDR3 is TGTGGTGCTAGCTGGGGGAACTATGCTGAGCAGTTC.

This clone was observed once. These gene names are mouse names. With the read ending 1 residue before the CDR3 end, the germline J gene is used to fill in that end. The rearrangement links TRBV13-2 to TRBJ2-3, with D perhaps assigned TRBD1 or TRBD2 (5 bases each). The CDR3 extends over 14 amino acids. Trimming stripped 0 bases from V and 8 bases from J, with 13 bases between. Germline lookup yields CDR1 NNHNN and CDR2 SYGAGS (reference sequence). The CDR3 loop reads CASGDAERGRTLYF. CDR3 bases read: TGTGCCAGCGGTGATGCGGAACGGGGGAGAACGCTGTAT.

Points on this clone: Any gene name here is a mouse gene name. The read halts 1 residue ahead of the CDR3 end, with the missing end drawn from the germline J gene. The chain recombines TRBV5 with TRBJ1-6; possibly TRBD1 for D (5 bases). TRBJ1-6 has ORF status, its function being uncertain. V lost 2 bases and J lost 0, with 8 bases in between. Germline loops: CDR1 LGHNA, CDR2 YNLKQL (reference sequence). CDR3 length equals 16 residues. The CDR3 bases that were read are TGTGCCAGCAGCCAAAGACAGCTTTCCTATAATTCGCCCCTCTAC. Its translation: CASSQRQLSYNSPLY. The whole CDR3 protein reads CASSQRQLSYNSPLYF.

This clone was seen once. Gene names are the mouse ones. The read terminates 1 residue ahead of where the CDR3 ends, so the germline J gene completes it. The gene calls are TRBV31 and TRBJ2-2; TRBD1 is a possible D gene (6 bases). The germline V gene has CDR1 GKSSPN and CDR2 SITVG. V lost 3 bases to trimming and J lost 0 bases, with 11 bases between them. This CDR3 comprises 15 residues. CDR3 DNA (partial): TGTGCCTGGAGCCGCGGGACACCAAACACCGGGCAGCTCTAC. This sequence encodes CAWSRGTPNTGQLY. The full CDR3 is CAWSRGTPNTGQLYF.

In this sample, this clone turned up a few times. Gene labels here are mouse ones. The read halts 1 residue ahead of the CDR3 end, with the missing end drawn from the germline J gene. V usage is TRBV19 and J usage is TRBJ2-1; tentatively, D is TRBD1 (5 bases). Trimming left V 0 bases short and J 6 bases short, with 7 bases between. The CDR3 covers 13 residues. CDR1 and CDR2 from the germline V gene are FNHDT and SITEND (reference sequence). The sequenced CDR3 bases are TGTGCCAGCAGTATAGCCAGGGTTGCTGAGCAGTTC. Protein: CASSIARVAEQF. The CDR3 reads in full as CASSIARVAEQFF.

In the case of this clone: Gene names refer to mouse genes. The read falls 1 residue short of the CDR3 end, and the missing part is taken from the germline J gene. This chain joins TRBV13-2 and TRBJ2-4; a possible D gene is TRBD2 (6 bases). The V and J ends lost 4 bases and 0 bases respectively, with 9 bases between them. The CDR3 spans 14 residues. CDR1 and CDR2 (germline): NNHNN, SYGAGS (reference sequence). Here the CDR3 reads CASGRDYSQNTLYF. Partial CDR3 DNA: TGTGCCAGCGGTCGGGACTATAGTCAAAACACCTTGTAC.

The table lists this clone with a count of one. The genes and germline here are from mouse. Coverage ceases 1 residue before the CDR3 finishes, and the germline J gene fills in the end. This chain connects TRBV12-2 to TRBJ1-2; maybe TRBD1 (5 bases). Germline V CDR1 and CDR2: SGHLS, HYDKME. This CDR3 has 12 residues. With 0 bases removed from V and 6 bases from J, the gap between germline ends came to 7 bases. CDR3 in amino acids: CASSLWGTDYTF. The part of the CDR3 DNA that was read is TGTGCCAGCTCTCTCTGGGGCACCGACTACACC.

Note on this clone: Gene names and germline refer to mouse. The read ends 1 residue early relative to the CDR3; the germline J gene fills the gap. The chain carries TRBV19 and TRBJ1-1, with TRBD1 matching 10 bases. Germline values: CDR1 FNHDT, CDR2 SITEND (reference sequence). V dropped 0 bases and J dropped 6; count of bases not matched to a gene: 2. This CDR3 is built from 14 residues. The chain's CDR3 is CASSIGDRGPEVFF. The DNA read from the CDR3 is TGTGCCAGCAGTATAGGGGACAGGGGACCAGAAGTCTTC. The full variable domain, its missing parts supplied by reference TRBV19 and TRBJ1-1, is GGIITQTPKFLIGQEGQKLTLKCQQNFNHDTMYWYRQDSGKGLRLIYYSITENDLQKGDLSEGYDASREKKSSFSLTVTSAQKNEMAVFLCASSIGDRGPEVFFGKGTRLTVV.

This clone occurred once. Any gene name here is a mouse gene name. The CDR3 end falls 1 residue outside the read, so it is completed with the germline J gene. The chain recombines TRBV2 with TRBJ2-2; D call uncertain. The CDR3 loop spans 14 amino acids. Trimming removed 2 bases at V and 0 bases at J, with 4 bases between. Germline CDR1 and CDR2: LGHNA and YSYQKL. The CDR3 spells CASSQHANTGQLYF. The DNA read from the CDR3 is TGTGCCAGCAGCCAACACGCAAACACCGGGCAGCTCTAC.

With regard to this clone: Gene names are the mouse ones. Read coverage stops 1 residue before the CDR3 terminus; the germline J gene supplies the remainder. This rearrangement joins TRBV2 to TRBJ2-4, with D perhaps being TRBD1 or TRBD2 (5 bases each). The CDR3 runs 16 residues. Trimming left V 0 bases short and J 3 bases short, with 13 bases between. Germline CDR1 reads LGHNA; CDR2 reads YSYQKL. CDR3 DNA, as far as it was read: TGTGCCAGCAGCCAAGAACGGGGGAAGAGGCAAAACACCTTGTAC. Translating it yields CASSQERGKRQNTLY. The CDR3 reads in full as CASSQERGKRQNTLYF.

As to this clone: Gene names denote mouse genes. The read halts 1 residue ahead of the CDR3 end, with the missing end drawn from the germline J gene. The chain is built from TRBV13-2 and TRBJ1-2; maybe TRBD1 (5 bases). The V gene's germline CDR1 is NNHNN and CDR2 SYGAGS (reference sequence). V lost 3 bases and J lost 3, with 9 bases in between. The CDR3 has 13 residues. CDR3 in amino acids: CASGGGHYSDYTF. The CDR3 bases that were read are TGTGCCAGCGGTGGTGGACATTACTCCGACTACACC.

Remarks on this clone: Mouse germline and gene names are used. The read terminates 1 residue before the CDR3 end, so the remaining end is supplied by the germline J gene. The V call is TRBV3, the J call TRBJ2-2; no clear D. This CDR3 is 14 amino acids long. Germline V gene sequence: CDR1 SNHLY, CDR2 FYNGKV (reference sequence). V was cut by 2 bases and J by 1 base, with 5 bases left in between. This CDR3 is CASSLRENTGQLYF. CDR3 bases read: TGTGCCAGCAGCTTACGGGAAAACACCGGGCAGCTCTAC.

Points on this clone: Gene names and germline match the mouse. The read terminates 1 residue before the CDR3 end, so the remaining end is supplied by the germline J gene. The chain has TRBV29 and TRBJ2-7; 7 nucleotides match TRBD2. Germline trimming cut 3 bases from V and 0 bases from J; bases unmatched to any gene: 2. The CDR3 is 14 residues long. Germline lookup yields CDR1 MSHET and CDR2 SYDVDS. The part of the CDR3 DNA that was read is TGTGCTAGCAGTTTCTGGGGGAGCTCCTATGAACAGTAC. Protein sequence: CASSFWGSSYEQY. The CDR3, in full, reads CASSFWGSSYEQYF.